This TCR beta chain was captured by sequencing in a study of blood T cell repertoires in COVID-19. The CDR3 has 13 residues. Deletions cut 2 bases from V and 5 bases from J, with 7 bases between. CDR1 and CDR2 (germline): SGDLS, YYNGEE. The data were produced by immunoSEQ multiplex PCR, yet TCRdb's version contains in-frame clones alone and is incomplete. The sample records 250,000 or so clones, around 86% being singletons. The J gene is TRBJ2-2, the V gene TRBV9; D remains ambiguous. Sample: PBMCs or T cells enriched from blood (not recorded which). This sequence originates from a man in his forties who had recovered from COVID-19. The CDR3 sequence: CASSVYQTGELFF. The DNA of the CDR3 is TGTGCCAGCAGCGTCTACCAAACCGGGGAGCTGTTTTTT.